The 3 T cell receptor beta chains reported below all come from one sample, sequenced in a study of blood T cell repertoires in COVID-19. Produced via immunoSEQ multiplex PCR; TCRdb's table is partial and in-frame only. The data show 100,000 to 150,000 clones, roughly three quarters seen once. Sequencing used peripheral blood. Receptors were obtained from a middle-aged man with active or convalescent COVID-19.

V is TRBV6-6 and J is TRBJ2-7, with TRBD2 matching over 10 bases. Looked up from germline, CDR1 is MNHNY and CDR2 is SVGAGI (reference sequence). The CDR3 runs to 16 residues. After removal of 5 bases from V and 2 bases from J, the junction contained 9 bases not matched to a gene. CDR3 sequence: CASSASSGGGPYEQYF. DNA of the CDR3: TGTGCCAGCAGTGCTTCGAGCGGGGGGGGACCCTACGAGCAGTACTTC.

This clone was counted once. The chain couples TRBV30 to TRBJ1-2, with 7 positions matching TRBD1. The CDR3 consists of 12 residues. With V trimmed by 3 bases and J by 4 bases, 2 bases remained unmatched. Per the germline V gene, CDR1 is GTSNPN and CDR2 is SVGIG (reference sequence). As DNA, the CDR3 is TGTGCCTGGAGGCGGACAGGCTATGGCTACACCTTC. This sequence encodes CAWRRTGYGYTF.

This chain links TRBV24-1 with TRBJ1-2; 11 bases are shared with TRBD1. The ends lost 4 bases at V and 7 bases at J; junction bases unmatched: 4. Germline CDR1 KGHDR, CDR2 SFDVKD. This CDR3 is 14 amino acids long. In nucleotides, the CDR3 is TGTGCCACCAGTGAGGGACAGGGGGATATTGGCTACACCTTC. Its protein is CATSEGQGDIGYTF.